The entry below gives a single T cell receptor (beta chain) sequence along with its context. Deletions cut 0 bases from V and 0 bases from J, with 12 bases between. Germline V gives CDR1 SGHRS, CDR2 YFSETQ. The CDR3 contains 16 residues. This sample is drawn from a study of blood T cell repertoires in COVID-19. Study at large: The study drew acute and convalescent COVID-19 samples from the United States, Italy and Spain.

Original handling: Reference gene primer amplification gave estimated nucleated cell counts. TCRdb's table, derived via immunoSEQ multiplex PCR, lists solely in-frame clones and lacks some. V and J calls and clone size are those listed in that table; D and trimming were worked out from the DNA. The sample shows fewer than 200,000 clones, approximately 90% of them seen only once. This receptor was obtained from a man between 40 and 49 years old with active or convalescent COVID-19. J is TRBJ1-1 and V is TRBV5-1, with D uncertain. The sequencing sample was made of peripheral blood. CDR3 region: CASSLDGLDVNTEAFF. The CDR3 DNA sequence: TGCGCCAGCAGCTTGGACGGGTTAGACGTGAACACTGAAGCTTTCTTT.